One T cell receptor (beta chain) is described in this entry. Its target is unknown. The assay was immunoSEQ multiplex PCR, and TCRdb's table has in-frame clones only and misses some. The top ten hold less than 3.5% of the sample, which has more than 250,000 clones, about 87% seen once. The data belong to a study of Ad26.COV2.S vaccination and SARS-CoV-2 variants. At the level of the study: In the study, Ad26.COV2.S was injected intramuscularly once, or twice 56 days apart.

Study-level findings and limits: Breadth of non-spike TCRs did not differ between vaccinees and placebo recipients.

Treatment indicated: 19 received Ad26.COV2.S at low or high dose, single or two shots; about five received placebo; per-sample allocation not given. Repertoires come from day 63 after the first vaccine or placebo injection. Per germline, CDR1 MNHEY and CDR2 SVGEGT. The CDR3 has 16 amino acids. V trimming: 4 bases; J trimming: 4 bases; junction bases outside the gene matches: 5. The receptor was isolated from a person aged 18 to 59 who received the Ad26.COV2.S COVID-19 vaccine or a placebo. The material was peripheral blood, obtained in a trial of Ad26.COV2.S vaccine versus placebo. This chain links TRBV6-2 or TRBV6-3 with TRBJ2-1; 12 positions match TRBD2. In DNA, the CDR3 is TGTGCCAGCAGTTTACTAGCGGGGGGTTCATACAATGAGCAGTTCTTC. Encoded protein: CASSLLAGGSYNEQFF.